This T cell receptor beta chain appears in the sequencing data of a study of breast tumors, draining lymph nodes, adjacent tissues. Axillary draining lymph nodes of breast cancer patients supplied the node samples. This clonotype was counted ten times or more. TCRdb used MiXCR to reprocess the multiplex PCR reads, holding one entry per CDR3 protein. The table lists a few hundred thousand distinct CDR3 sequences, approximately 36% of them singletons. Material: axillary lymph node tissue. This sequence originates from a female donor with breast cancer. Some clones in this sample may be carry-over from other donors' samples.

CDR3 coding DNA: TGTGCCATCAGTGAAGGCCGGGAAGCTTCACCCCTCCACTTT. Protein sequence: CAISEGREASPLHF. The chain employs TRBV10-3 and TRBJ1-6; D is uncertain. From germline, CDR1 is ENHRY and CDR2 SYGVKD. Trimming removed 3 bases at V and 9 bases at J, with 12 bases between. The CDR3 has 14 amino acids.